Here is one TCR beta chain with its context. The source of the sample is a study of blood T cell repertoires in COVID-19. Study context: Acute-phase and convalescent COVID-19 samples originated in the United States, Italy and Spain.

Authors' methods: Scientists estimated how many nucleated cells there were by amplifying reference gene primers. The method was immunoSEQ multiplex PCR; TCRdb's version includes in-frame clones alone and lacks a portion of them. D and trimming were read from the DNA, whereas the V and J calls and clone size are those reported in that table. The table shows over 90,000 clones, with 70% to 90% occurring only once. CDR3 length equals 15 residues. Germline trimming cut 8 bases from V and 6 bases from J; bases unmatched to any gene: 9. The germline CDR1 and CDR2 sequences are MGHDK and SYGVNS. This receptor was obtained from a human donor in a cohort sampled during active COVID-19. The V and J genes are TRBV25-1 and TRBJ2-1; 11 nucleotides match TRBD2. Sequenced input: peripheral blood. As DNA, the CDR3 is TGTGCCAGCCATTCTCGACTAGCGGGACGCAATGAGCAGTTCTTC. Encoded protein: CASHSRLAGRNEQFF.